The 32 T cell receptor beta chains below all came from one sample that was sequenced in a study of T cells in Graves' hyperthyroidism and ophthalmopathy. Amplification yielded TCR beta CDR3 regions, with RNA transcripts as the source. The primer set for the first-round RT-PCR of the TCR CDR3 was HTBI. TCRdb itself ran the multiplex PCR reads through MiXCR, one entry per CDR3 protein. This table has around 800,000 distinct CDR3 sequences, roughly 40% appearing once. Sequences were obtained from blood. The source of these receptors is a man between 18 and 29 years old with Graves' hyperthyroidism.

This clonotype was seen at least ten times. The gene calls are TRBV24-1 and TRBJ1-4; 8 bases align to TRBD1. The CDR3 is 16 amino acids. The V gene end was trimmed by 3 bases and the J gene end by 6 bases; junction bases not matched to a gene: 8. Germline-derived CDR1 and CDR2 are KGHDR and SFDVKD. DNA of the CDR3: TGTGCCACCAGTGATCCTTGGACAGGGCCGGATGAAAAACTGTTTTTT. Encoded protein: CATSDPWTGPDEKLFF.

The chain carries TRBV11-2 and TRBJ1-1; D call uncertain. Trimming shortened V by 5 bases and J by 11 bases, and 27 bases separated the two germline ends. CDR1 and CDR2 from the germline V gene are SGHAT and FQNNGV. CDR3 size: 16 residues. The CDR3 protein is CASSQVSAEVPPRAFF. The CDR3 DNA reads TGTGCCAGCAGCCAAGTTTCGGCAGAAGTCCCTCCAAGGGCTTTCTTT.

This clonotype showed up many times. V is TRBV15 and J is TRBJ1-3, with D unclear. Between the trimmed V and J ends, which lost 0 bases and 4 bases, there was a span of 10 bases. This CDR3 comprises 15 residues. The germline CDR1 and CDR2 sequences are LNHNV and YYDKDF (reference sequence). DNA for the CDR3: TGTGCCACCAGCAGAGATCTGGGTCCGGGAAACACCATATATTTT. Its protein is CATSRDLGPGNTIYF.

The chain has TRBV19 and TRBJ2-7, with TRBD2 matching 10 bases. Germline assignment: CDR1 LNHDA and CDR2 SQIVND (reference sequence). The CDR3 has 13 amino acids. The ends lost 8 bases at V and 7 bases at J; junction bases unmatched: 8. CDR3 residues: CASSAGGPEEQYF. As DNA, the CDR3 is TGTGCCAGTTCAGCGGGAGGGCCGGAGGAGCAGTACTTC.

The rearrangement uses TRBV11-2 and TRBJ1-1, with D possibly being TRBD1 (6 bases). The CDR3 has 15 residues. In germline, CDR1 is SGHAT, CDR2 FQNNGV. The V gene lost 5 bases and the J gene lost 0 bases, with 13 bases spanning the gap. The CDR3 protein is CASSRQVLLNTEAFF. The CDR3 DNA reads as TGTGCCAGCAGCCGACAGGTTTTGTTGAACACTGAAGCTTTCTTT.

This chain links TRBV28 with TRBJ2-7; D uncertain. V dropped 5 bases and J dropped 5 bases, with 10 bases sitting between them. CDR3 size: 12 residues. CDR1 is MDHEN, CDR2 SYDVKM, per germline. The CDR3 DNA is TGTGCCAGCAGTCCCCCTAGGGACGAGCAGTACTTC. It specifies CASSPPRDEQYF.

This clonotype was seen a handful of times. One end of the junction varies from germline; a read error may be responsible. This chain connects TRBV10-3 to TRBJ1-5; possible D gene TRBD1, 6 bases. Germline loops: CDR1 ENHRY, CDR2 SYGVKD. CDR3 length equals 17 residues. CDR3 nucleotides: TGTGCCAGCAGTCCAATACTAACAGGGATTAGCAATCAGCCCCAGCATTTT. Protein: CASSPILTGISNQPQHF.

The J gene is TRBJ2-7, the V gene TRBV2; D is perhaps TRBD2 (6 bases). The CDR3 length is 12 residues. V lost 8 bases to trimming and J lost 3 bases, with 11 bases between them. Germline values: CDR1 SNHLY, CDR2 FYNNEI. The CDR3 here is CASLAGSYEQYF. CDR3 bases: TGTGCCAGCTTGGCCGGGAGCTACGAGCAGTACTTC.

This clonotype was recorded only once. The chain combines TRBV29-1 with TRBJ2-5, with D tentatively TRBD2 (6 bases). There are 14 residues in the CDR3. V gave up 7 bases and J gave up 5 bases, with 20 bases separating them. In germline, CDR1 is SQVTM, CDR2 ANQGSEA. The CDR3 nucleotides are TGCAGCGCTGCCGGGCTAGGAGGGTTGGAGACCCAGTACTTC. It encodes CSAAGLGGLETQYF.

This chain links TRBV2 with TRBJ2-5; the match to TRBD2 covers 12 bases. The DNA matches TRBJ2-7 better at its end, which makes the J call doubtful. CDR1 and CDR2 from the germline V gene are SNHLY and FYNNEI. The CDR3 is made up of 18 amino acids. The chain's CDR3 is CALQCKETSGSFSSEQYF. CDR3 sequence (DNA): TGTGCCCTTCAGTGCAAGGAGACTAGCGGGAGTTTCTCAAGCGAGCAGTACTTC.

The J gene is TRBJ1-1, the V gene TRBV14, with D possibly matching TRBD1 (5 bases). This CDR3 region has 16 residues. Germline V gives CDR1 SGHDN, CDR2 FVKESK. V was clipped by 0 bases and J by 0 bases, with 11 bases between them. The CDR3 sequence is CASSQDGDGLNTEAFF. The DNA for the CDR3 is TGTGCCAGCAGCCAAGATGGGGACGGGCTGAACACTGAAGCTTTCTTT.

This clonotype ranks as large. The chain is built from TRBV6-6 and TRBJ1-6, with D hard to call. The CDR3 contains 15 residues. The V gene's germline CDR1 is MNHNY and CDR2 SVGAGI (reference sequence). V shed 0 bases and J shed 7 bases, with 10 bases lying between them. The DNA for the CDR3 is TGTGCCAGCAGTTACTCGAAGGGAGGCAATTCACCCCTCCACTTT. It codes for CASSYSKGGNSPLHF.

Concerning this clonotype itself: Germline is not matched at one junction end, which may reflect a read error. The J gene is TRBJ2-7, the V gene TRBV7-9, with D unclear. Per the germline V gene, CDR1 is SEHNR and CDR2 is FQNEAQ (reference sequence). The CDR3 spans 13 residues. CDR3 in amino acids: CASRSRRTYEQCF. CDR3 nucleotides: TGTGCCAGCAGGTCCCGGCGCACCTACGAGCAGTGCTTC.

A few counts support this clonotype. The V call is TRBV9, the J call TRBJ2-7, with TRBD2 identical over 8 bases. This CDR3 spans 14 amino acids. J was trimmed by 5 bases and V by 4 bases; bases with no gene match: 8. Germline V CDR1 and CDR2: SGDLS, YYNGEE. The CDR3 is CASSYGGATNEQYF. The CDR3, as DNA: TGTGCCAGCAGCTACGGGGGGGCAACCAACGAGCAGTACTTC.

The table lists this clonotype with a few counts. The gene calls are TRBV14 and TRBJ1-3; possibly TRBD1 for D (6 bases). Trimming left V 1 base short and J 0 bases short, with 7 bases between. The germline gives CDR1 SGHDN, CDR2 FVKESK. This CDR3 has 15 residues. DNA for the CDR3: TGTGCCAGCAGCCAAGTGGGGGCCTCTGGAAACACCATATATTTT. Translating it yields CASSQVGASGNTIYF.

The chain has TRBV29-1 and TRBJ2-6; possible D gene TRBD2, 5 bases. With 3 bases removed from V and 0 bases from J, the gap between germline ends came to 9 bases. The CDR3 has 15 amino acids. Germline lookup yields CDR1 SQVTM and CDR2 ANQGSEA. The CDR3 DNA follows: TGCAGCGTTGAGGACGGGAACTCTGGGGCCAACGTCCTGACTTTC. Protein sequence: CSVEDGNSGANVLTF.

This clonotype was counted many times. The CDR3 nucleotides are TGCAGCGTTGTGGGGGACAGAGCCTATGGCTACACCTTC. It encodes CSVVGDRAYGYTF. The chain combines TRBV29-1 with TRBJ1-2, with 7 bases that match TRBD1. V was pared by 4 bases and J by 4 bases, with 6 bases of the junction left unmatched. CDR1 and CDR2 (germline): SQVTM, ANQGSEA. CDR3 length: 13 residues.

This clonotype was counted at least ten times. J is TRBJ1-2 and V is TRBV29-1; no reliable D call. V shed 6 bases and J shed 3 bases, with 5 bases lying between them. The germline V gene encodes CDR1 SQVTM and CDR2 ANQGSEA. The CDR3 is 10 amino acids. CDR3 sequence: CSVADYGYTF. CDR3 bases: TGCAGCGTCGCGGACTATGGCTACACCTTC. Drawing the rest from reference TRBV29-1 and TRBJ1-2, the complete variable domain is SAVISQKPSRDICQRGTSLTIQCQVDSQVTMMFWYRQQPGQSLTLIATANQGSEATYESGFVIDKFPISRPNLTFSTLTVSNMSPEDSSIYLCSVADYGYTFGSGTRLTVV.

Comments on this clonotype: It may be a read error: a sequence one base away is much more abundant. The DNA of the CDR3 is TGTGCCAGCAGCATGCCGGGCGGGGACCAAGAGACCCAGTACTTC. Translation: CASSMPGGDQETQYF. This chain uses TRBV5-6 with TRBJ2-5, with a weak D call TRBD2 (6 bases). Germline-derived CDR1 and CDR2 are SGHDT and YYEEEE. CDR3 length: 15 residues. V was cut by 4 bases and J by 0 bases, with 13 bases left in between.

The rearrangement uses TRBV11-2 and TRBJ1-2, with 9 bases identical to TRBD1. J lost 8 bases, V lost 5 bases, and 6 bases had no gene match. Germline loops: CDR1 SGHAT, CDR2 FQNNGV. This CDR3 is built from 13 residues. The DNA for the CDR3 is TGTGCCAGCAGCACGACAGGGGGAATCGGCTACACCTTC. Translating it yields CASSTTGGIGYTF.

This clonotype was observed at least ten times. The rearrangement joins TRBV5-1 to TRBJ1-1; no definite D call. Germline CDR1 is SGHRS and CDR2 is YFSETQ. The CDR3 runs 13 residues. Trimming left V 4 bases short and J 0 bases short, with 7 bases between. The CDR3 here is CASSPALNTEAFF. The DNA of the CDR3 is TGCGCCAGCAGCCCTGCCTTGAACACTGAAGCTTTCTTT.

This clonotype was seen only once. This chain uses TRBV9 with TRBJ1-3; 7 positions agree with TRBD1. V shed 0 bases and J 0 bases; nucleotides not matched to a gene: 12. The V gene's germline CDR1 is SGDLS and CDR2 YYNGEE. The CDR3 contains 19 residues. The CDR3 bases are TGTGCCAGCAGCGTAGGAAAGCATGGGACAGCAGTCTCTGGAAACACCATATATTTT. It translates to CASSVGKHGTAVSGNTIYF.

This clonotype has a handful of counts. This chain joins TRBV7-2 and TRBJ1-1; TRBD1 might be the D (5 bases). V dropped 6 bases and J dropped 1 base, with 12 bases sitting between them. The CDR3 consists of 14 residues. Germline loops: CDR1 SGHTA, CDR2 FQGNSA. The CDR3 DNA reads TGTGCCAGCAGTATAGGGACCCGGAACACTGAAGCTTTCTTT. Translation: CASSIGTRNTEAFF.

The J gene is TRBJ2-7, the V gene TRBV20-1, with D unclear. The CDR3 totals 14 residues. Trimming removed 6 bases at V and 2 bases at J, with 17 bases between. Germline V gives CDR1 DFQATT, CDR2 SNEGSKA (reference sequence). The CDR3 DNA reads as TGCAGTGCACTAACCCGTGGACGCACCTACGAGCAGTACTTC. This encodes CSALTRGRTYEQYF.

The chain is built from TRBV9 and TRBJ1-1; D is undetermined. V was cut by 4 bases and J by 5 bases, with 12 bases left in between. CDR1 is SGDLS, CDR2 YYNGEE, per germline. This CDR3 is 13 amino acids long. The CDR3 DNA follows: TGTGCCAGCAGCTACAACTCCAGGACTGAAGCTTTCTTT. The encoded protein is CASSYNSRTEAFF.

Comment on this clonotype: One end of the junction is discordant with germline, which a read error may explain. The V call is TRBV12-3 or TRBV12-4, the J call TRBJ2-5; 8 positions match TRBD1. There are 17 residues in the CDR3. CDR3 sequence reads: CASSWSPGGETQETQYF. CDR3 coding DNA: TGTGCCAGCAGTTGGTCGCCAGGGGGCGAGACCCAAGAGACCCAGTACTTT.

This chain links TRBV25-1 with TRBJ2-7; 10 nucleotides match TRBD2. This CDR3 region has 15 residues. V shed 1 base, J shed 2 bases, and the junction held 2 bases outside the gene matches. Germline V gene lookup returns CDR1 MGHDK and CDR2 SYGVNS. The chain's CDR3 is CASSEWTSGTYEQYF. DNA of the CDR3: TGTGCCAGCAGTGAATGGACTAGCGGAACCTACGAGCAGTACTTC.

The J gene is TRBJ2-7, the V gene TRBV19; 8 bases are a match to TRBD2. This CDR3 region has 12 residues. J lost 2 bases, V lost 10 bases, and 4 bases had no gene match. Germline V gives CDR1 LNHDA, CDR2 SQIVND (reference sequence). CDR3: CANTSGPYEQYF. CDR3 sequence (DNA): TGTGCCAATACTAGCGGACCCTACGAGCAGTACTTC.

The table lists this clonotype with many counts. Germline is not matched at one junction end, which may reflect a read error. This chain links TRBV7-9 with TRBJ1-1; possible D gene TRBD1, 6 bases. The CDR3 is 14 amino acids. CDR1 is SEHNR and CDR2 is FQNEAQ in the germline V gene (reference sequence). The CDR3 DNA is TGCGCCAGCTCCGGGGGGCAGATGAACACTGAAGCTTTCTTT. The encoded protein is CASSGGQMNTEAFF.

V and J are TRBV6-6 and TRBJ1-1; D is possibly TRBD1 (5 bases). CDR3 length equals 14 residues. Germline values: CDR1 MNHNY, CDR2 SVGAGI (reference sequence). V lost 7 bases and J lost 1, with 13 bases in between. The CDR3 region has the DNA TGTGCCAGCACCGCGGACACCAGGAACACTGAAGCTTTCTTT. Its translation: CASTADTRNTEAFF.

The CDR3 sequence: CASSYRQGGQPQHF. The CDR3 DNA follows: TGTGCCAGCAGTTACAGACAGGGGGGTCAGCCCCAGCATTTT. The chain links TRBV6-5 to TRBJ1-5; TRBD1 agrees at 9 bases. The germline gives CDR1 MNHEY, CDR2 SVGAGI. CDR3 length: 14 residues. The V segment lost 2 bases and the J segment 6 bases; nucleotides outside the gene matches: 2.

This clonotype occurred many times. The chain links TRBV10-2 to TRBJ2-5; TRBD2 is a possible D gene (5 bases). CDR3 length equals 13 residues. With 1 base removed from V and 5 bases from J, the gap between germline ends came to 8 bases. Germline V lookup: CDR1 WSHSY, CDR2 SAAADI. CDR3 protein: CASSELWEETQYF. DNA of the CDR3: TGCGCCAGCAGTGAGTTATGGGAGGAGACCCAGTACTTC.